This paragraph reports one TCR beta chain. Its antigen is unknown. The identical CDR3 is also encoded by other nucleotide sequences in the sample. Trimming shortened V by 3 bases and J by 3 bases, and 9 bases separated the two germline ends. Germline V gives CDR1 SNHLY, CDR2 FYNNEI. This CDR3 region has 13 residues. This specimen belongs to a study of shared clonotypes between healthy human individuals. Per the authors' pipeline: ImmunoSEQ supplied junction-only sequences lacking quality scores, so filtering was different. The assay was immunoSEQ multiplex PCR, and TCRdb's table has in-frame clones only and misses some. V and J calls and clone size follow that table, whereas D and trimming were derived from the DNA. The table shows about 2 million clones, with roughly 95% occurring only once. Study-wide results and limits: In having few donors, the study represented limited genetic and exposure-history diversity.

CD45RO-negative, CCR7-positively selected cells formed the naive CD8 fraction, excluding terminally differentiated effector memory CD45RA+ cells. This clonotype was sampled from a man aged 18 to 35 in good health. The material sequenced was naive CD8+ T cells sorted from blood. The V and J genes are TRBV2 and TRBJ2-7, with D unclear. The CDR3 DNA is TGTGCCAGCAGTGAGGTAGAGGACTACGAGCAGTACTTC. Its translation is CASSEVEDYEQYF. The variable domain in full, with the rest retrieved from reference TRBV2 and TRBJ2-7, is EPEVTQTPSHQVTQMGQEVILRCVPISNHLYFYWYRQILGQKVEFLVSFYNNEISEKSEIFDDQFSVERPDGSNFTLKIRSTKLEDSAMYFCASSEVEDYEQYFGPGTRLTVT.